These 32 T cell receptor beta chains share one sample of origin, sequenced in a study of T cell clonality in common variable immunodeficiency. Assay: immunoSEQ multiplex PCR; the TCRdb copy retains only in-frame clones and omits some. The repertoire consists of about 60,000 clones, none detected only once. The sequencing sample was made of peripheral blood mononuclear cells. The receptor source for this set is a person aged 18 to 69 in good health.

The table lists this clone with many counts. The read ends 3 residues shy of where the CDR3 ends; the end is completed using the germline J gene. The rearrangement joins TRBV19 to TRBJ1-5, with D tentatively TRBD1 (6 bases). Germline-derived CDR1 and CDR2 are LNHDA and SQIVND (reference sequence). The CDR3 is made up of 15 amino acids. The germline V and J ends were trimmed by 5 bases and 9 bases, with 20 bases remaining between them. CDR3 bases read: TGTGCCAGTAGTCTGGACAGCCTGCTTATCGGGCCC. Translating gives CASSLDSLLIGP. The entire CDR3 reads CASSLDSLLIGPQHF.

A note on this clone: The DNA ends 3 residues before the CDR3 does, and the rest of the CDR3 is filled in from the germline J gene. This sequence joins TRBV23-1 and TRBJ2-1, with D possibly matching TRBD2 (6 bases). TRBV23-1 is an ORF, and what it does is uncertain. The V and J ends lost 4 bases and 0 bases respectively, with 25 bases between them. The CDR3 totals 20 residues. Partial CDR3 DNA: TGCGCCAGCAGTCTAGTTGAGCCTAGCGCGAACCAAAGCTCCTACAATGAG. The encoded protein is CASSLVEPSANQSSYNE. The complete CDR3 reads CASSLVEPSANQSSYNEQFF.

This clone was seen ten or more times. The sequence runs out 3 residues before the end of the CDR3; the remainder is reconstructed from the germline J gene. J is TRBJ1-3 and V is TRBV30, with D perhaps TRBD1 (5 bases). Trimming removed 5 bases from V and 1 base from J, with 12 bases in between. From germline, CDR1 is GTSNPN and CDR2 SVGIG (reference sequence). The CDR3 consists of 14 residues. The CDR3 DNA, read in part, is TGTGCCTGGCCCGACAGCCTTTCTGGAAACACC. Residues: CAWPDSLSGNT. The complete CDR3 protein is CAWPDSLSGNTIYF.

In this sample, this clone turned up many times. The CDR3 end is not reached by the read, which stops 3 residues before it; the germline J gene fills it in. This chain connects TRBV2 to TRBJ2-3, with a possible D match to TRBD2 (7 bases). Trimming took 8 bases from V and 1 from J, leaving 16 bases between them. The CDR3 has 15 amino acids. CDR1 is SNHLY, CDR2 FYNNEI, per germline. Here the CDR3 reads CASAGGGLGTDTQYF. Partial CDR3 DNA: TGTGCCAGCGCCGGGGGCGGACTAGGCACAGATACG.

This clone has at least ten counts. The observed sequence ends 3 residues before the CDR3 terminus, with the missing tail filled in from the germline J gene. The chain uses TRBV7-8 and TRBJ2-7, with TRBD2 identical over 15 bases. CDR3 length: 18 amino acids. Germline V gene sequence: CDR1 SGHVS, CDR2 FQNEAQ. V was pared by 5 bases and J by 4 bases, with 12 bases of the junction left unmatched. The CDR3 spells CASSASKGTSGRRYEQYF. The sequenced part of the CDR3 DNA is TGTGCCAGCAGCGCAAGTAAGGGGACTAGCGGGAGGAGGTACGAG. Full variable domain (remainder filled in from reference TRBV7-8 and TRBJ2-7): GAGVSQSPRYKVAKRGQDVALRCDPISGHVSLFWYQQALGQGPEFLTYFQNEAQLDKSGLPSDRFFAERPEGSVSTLKIQRTQQEDSAVYLCASSASKGTSGRRYEQYFGPGTRLTVT.

This clone is labeled medium-sized (0.01 to 0.1%). From the germline J gene comes the end of the CDR3, since the read stops 3 residues before it. This chain links TRBV5-1 with TRBJ2-3, with a possible D match to TRBD1 (5 bases). Trimming cost V 0 bases and J 4 bases, with 9 bases left between them. Looked up from germline, CDR1 is SGHRS and CDR2 is YFSETQ. The CDR3 totals 14 residues. The chain's CDR3 is CASSLGQGPDTQYF. CDR3 DNA, as far as it was read: TGCGCCAGCAGCTTGGGGCAGGGCCCAGATACG.

This clone appeared many times. The read gets to within 3 residues of the CDR3 end, and the germline J gene fills in the rest. V and J are TRBV20-1 and TRBJ2-7; TRBD2 might be the D (6 bases). V was trimmed by 5 bases and J by 4 bases, leaving 15 bases between them. This CDR3 has 13 amino acids. CDR1 and CDR2 from the germline V gene are DFQATT and SNEGSKA (reference sequence). This CDR3 reads CSAWLGSGYEQYF. CDR3 bases read: TGCAGTGCTTGGCTGGGTAGCGGATACGAG.

In its sample, this clone was seen many times. The read falls 3 residues short of the CDR3 end, and the missing part is taken from the germline J gene. The rearrangement uses TRBV2 and TRBJ2-4, with TRBD2 matching over 8 bases. The CDR3 runs 13 residues. V was clipped by 6 bases and J by 8 bases; unmatched bases: 6. CDR1 is SNHLY, CDR2 FYNNEI, per germline. CDR3: CASRIGLADIQYF. The covered CDR3 bases are TGTGCCAGCAGGATCGGACTAGCCGACATT.

This clone has a count of ten or more. Read coverage stops 3 residues before the CDR3 terminus; the germline J gene supplies the remainder. The rearrangement links TRBV15 to TRBJ2-5; tentative D call: TRBD1 (6 bases). The CDR3 is 14 residues long. CDR1 and CDR2 from the germline V gene are LNHNV and YYDKDF (reference sequence). V was shortened by 1 base and J by 0 bases, with 6 bases between the two germline ends. The CDR3 bases that were read are TGTGCCACCAGCAGAGGACAGGACCAAGAGACC. Protein: CATSRGQDQET. The complete CDR3 reads CATSRGQDQETQYF.

This clone was counted many times. The read ends 3 residues early relative to the CDR3; the germline J gene fills the gap. The genes are TRBV30 and TRBJ2-7; D is undetermined. This CDR3 region has 11 residues. Trimming removed 1 base from V and 3 bases from J, with 4 bases in between. Germline CDR1 is GTSNPN and CDR2 is SVGIG (reference sequence). The CDR3 bases that were read are TGTGCCTGGAGTGACAGCTACGAG. It translates to CAWSDSYE. The full CDR3 is CAWSDSYEQYF. The entire variable domain, with the rest obtained from reference TRBV30 and TRBJ2-7, is as follows: SQTIHQWPATLVQPVGSPLSLECTVEGTSNPNLYWYRQAAGRGLQLLFYSVGIGQISSEVPQNLSASRPQDRQFILSSKKLLLSDSGFYLCAWSDSYEQYFGPGTRLTVT.

By its share, this clone is medium-sized. The read falls 3 residues short of the CDR3 end, and the missing part is taken from the germline J gene. The gene calls are TRBV29-1 and TRBJ2-5; possibly TRBD1 or TRBD2 for D (6 bases each). With 0 bases removed from V and 4 bases from J, the gap between germline ends came to 9 bases. The V gene's germline CDR1 is SQVTM and CDR2 ANQGSEA. The CDR3 runs to 13 residues. This chain's CDR3 is CSVEEQGGETQYF. The part of the CDR3 DNA that was read is TGCAGCGTTGAAGAACAGGGAGGAGAGACC.

This clone has a count of ten or more. The CDR3 goes on 3 residues after the read ends, and that part is filled in from the germline J gene. The V gene is TRBV20-1, the J gene TRBJ2-3, with TRBD1 matching over 9 bases. Trimming at V came to 6 bases and at J to 4 bases, leaving 5 bases not matched to a gene. Germline-derived CDR1 and CDR2 are DFQATT and SNEGSKA (reference sequence). The CDR3 covers 13 residues. Partial CDR3 DNA: TGCAGTGCCCGGGGACAGGGCGCAGATACG. Protein sequence: CSARGQGADT. The full CDR3 protein is CSARGQGADTQYF.

This clone has ten or more counts. With the read ending 3 residues before the CDR3 end, the germline J gene is used to fill in that end. This chain links TRBV7-6 with TRBJ2-7, with D unresolved. The germline V and J ends were trimmed by 2 bases and 5 bases, with 13 bases remaining between them. This CDR3 region has 14 residues. Germline CDR1 reads SGHVS; CDR2 reads FNYEAQ. The covered CDR3 bases are TGTGCCAGCAGCTTAAACTATGGGTATGACGAG. Its protein product is CASSLNYGYDE. The whole CDR3 is CASSLNYGYDEQYF. Full variable domain (rest looked up from reference TRBV7-6 and TRBJ2-7): GAGVSQSPRYKVTKRGQDVALRCDPISGHVSLYWYRQALGQGPEFLTYFNYEAQQDKSGLPNDRFSAERPEGSISTLTIQRTEQRDSAMYRCASSLNYGYDEQYFGPGTRLTVT.

This clone showed up many times. The read stops 3 residues short of the end of the CDR3; the missing end is completed from the germline J gene. The chain combines TRBV20-1 with TRBJ2-3; a possible D gene is TRBD2 (6 bases). Germline CDR1 DFQATT, CDR2 SNEGSKA (reference sequence). The CDR3 loop spans 17 amino acids. V was trimmed by 3 bases and J by 2 bases, leaving 21 bases between them. CDR3 bases read: TGCAGTGCTAGTTCATTTGGGACTGGCGGTTTCACAGATACG. Residues: CSASSFGTGGFTDT. The whole CDR3 protein is CSASSFGTGGFTDTQYF.

Ten or more counts support this clone. The CDR3 end lies 3 residues beyond the end of the read and is filled in from the germline J gene. The rearrangement links TRBV6-2 or TRBV6-3 to TRBJ2-3; 8 bases map to TRBD2. V shed 0 bases, J shed 1 base, and the junction held 3 bases outside the gene matches. Germline V lookup: CDR1 MNHEY, CDR2 SVGEGT. This CDR3 has 16 residues. Here the CDR3 reads CASSYSPTSGTDTQYF. The covered CDR3 bases are TGTGCCAGCAGTTACTCGCCGACTAGCGGCACAGATACG.

This clone occurred many times. The CDR3 end is not reached by the read, which stops 3 residues before it; the germline J gene fills it in. This rearrangement joins TRBV20-1 to TRBJ2-2, with TRBD2 identical over 9 bases. The CDR3 is 14 residues long. V trimming: 5 bases; J trimming: 4 bases; junction bases outside the gene matches: 5. Germline V CDR1 and CDR2: DFQATT, SNEGSKA (reference sequence). CDR3 bases read: TGCAGTGCTTTAGCGGGAGCGGGCACCGGGGAG. Translated, it gives CSALAGAGTGE. The entire CDR3 is CSALAGAGTGELFF.

In its sample, this clone was seen many times. From the germline J gene comes the end of the CDR3, since the read stops 3 residues before it. J is TRBJ1-4 and V is TRBV5-1, with TRBD1 matching 7 bases. The CDR3 extends over 14 amino acids. V shed 4 bases, J shed 5 bases, and the junction held 5 bases outside the gene matches. Germline-derived CDR1 and CDR2 are SGHRS and YFSETQ. CDR3: CASSITGANEKLFF. The covered CDR3 bases are TGCGCCAGCAGCATCACAGGGGCAAATGAAAAA.

This clone showed up many times. From the germline J gene comes the end of the CDR3, since the read stops 3 residues before it. The rearrangement links TRBV20-1 to TRBJ2-7; 10 bases fit TRBD2. V lost 3 bases to trimming and J lost 2 bases; unmatched junction nucleotides: 4. Germline lookup yields CDR1 DFQATT and CDR2 SNEGSKA (reference sequence). The length of the CDR3 is 14 residues. CDR3 DNA (partial): TGCAGTGCTAGTCTCGGACTAGCGGCCTACGAG. Translated, it gives CSASLGLAAYE. The whole CDR3 protein reads CSASLGLAAYEQYF.

This clone was detected ten times or more. The read terminates 3 residues ahead of where the CDR3 ends, so the germline J gene completes it. V gene TRBV30 combines with J gene TRBJ1-5; 7 bases fit TRBD1. V shed 2 bases and J 5 bases; nucleotides not matched to a gene: 9. This CDR3 contains 15 residues. Germline-derived CDR1 and CDR2 are GTSNPN and SVGIG (reference sequence). CDR3 protein: CAWSTKDRYHQPQHF. The CDR3 bases that were read are TGTGCCTGGAGTACTAAGGACAGGTATCATCAGCCC.

This clone was detected many times. The read falls 3 residues short of the CDR3 end, and the missing part is taken from the germline J gene. The chain employs TRBV19 and TRBJ1-5; a weak D match, TRBD1 (6 bases). In germline, CDR1 is LNHDA, CDR2 SQIVND (reference sequence). Deletions cut 3 bases from V and 1 base from J, with 10 bases between. This CDR3 spans 15 amino acids. The CDR3 protein is CASSIRGASNQPQHF. The sequenced part of the CDR3 DNA is TGTGCCAGTAGTATCCGGGGGGCGAGCAATCAGCCC. The whole variable domain, remainder taken from reference TRBV19 and TRBJ1-5, is DGGITQSPKYLFRKEGQNVTLSCEQNLNHDAMYWYRQDPGQGLRLIYYSQIVNDFQKGDIAEGYSVSREKKESFPLTVTSAQKNPTAFYLCASSIRGASNQPQHFGDGTRLSIL.

This clone has a count of ten or more. The read finishes 3 residues shy of the CDR3 end, and the germline J gene is used to complete it. The chain couples TRBV30 to TRBJ2-5; TRBD2 is a possible D gene (6 bases). V gave up 2 bases and J gave up 1 base, with 8 bases separating them. Germline V gene sequence: CDR1 GTSNPN, CDR2 SVGIG (reference sequence). The length of the CDR3 is 13 residues. The CDR3 protein is CAWSRDFQETQYF. The CDR3 DNA, read in part, is TGTGCCTGGAGTCGGGACTTCCAAGAGACC.

This clone showed up many times. The read ends 3 residues before the CDR3 terminus; that terminus is restored from the germline J gene. The chain recombines TRBV7-9 with TRBJ2-7, with TRBD1 matching 11 bases. This CDR3 has 15 residues. V dropped 5 bases and J dropped 2; count of bases not matched to a gene: 5. The V gene's germline CDR1 is SEHNR and CDR2 FQNEAQ (reference sequence). The DNA read from the CDR3 is TGTGCCAGCAGCCCTGGGGGACAGGGGGCCTACGAG. Translation: CASSPGGQGAYE. The whole CDR3 sequence reads CASSPGGQGAYEQYF.

This clone came up many times. The CDR3 end lies 3 residues beyond the end of the read and is filled in from the germline J gene. V gene TRBV7-9 combines with J gene TRBJ2-4; 10 nucleotides line up with TRBD2. The CDR3 runs to 13 residues. Per the germline V gene, CDR1 is SEHNR and CDR2 is FQNEAQ (reference sequence). The part of the CDR3 DNA that was read is TGTGCCAGCAGCCCCGAAGGACTAGCGGAT. Its translation is CASSPEGLAD. The full CDR3 sequence reads CASSPEGLADQYF.

This clone was observed many times. Coverage ceases 3 residues before the CDR3 finishes, and the germline J gene fills in the end. V and J are TRBV5-1 and TRBJ2-1; 9 bases are shared with TRBD2. J was trimmed by 9 bases and V by 0 bases; bases with no gene match: 4. The CDR3 has 14 residues. The V gene's germline CDR1 is SGHRS and CDR2 YFSETQ. This CDR3 is CASSLGSGSGEQFF. The part of the CDR3 DNA that was read is TGCGCCAGCAGCTTGGGTAGCGGGAGCGGTGAG.

The sample holds many counts of this clone. The CDR3 is cut off 3 residues early in the read; its end comes from the germline J gene. V gene TRBV6-4 combines with J gene TRBJ2-5, with D possibly matching TRBD1 (5 bases). From germline, CDR1 is MRHNA and CDR2 SNTAGT. V was cut by 1 base and J by 3 bases, with 12 bases left in between. The CDR3 is 15 residues long. CDR3 DNA, as far as it was read: TGTGCCAGCAGTGACTTCAGGGCAGCAAAAGAGACC. It specifies CASSDFRAAKET. The entire CDR3 is CASSDFRAAKETQYF.

In its sample, this clone was seen many times. The sequence runs out 3 residues before the end of the CDR3; the remainder is reconstructed from the germline J gene. This chain joins TRBV20-1 and TRBJ2-3; 14 bases fit TRBD2. This CDR3 is 14 amino acids long. Trimming cost V 6 bases and J 4 bases; bases outside gene matches: 3. Per germline, CDR1 DFQATT and CDR2 SNEGSKA (reference sequence). The covered CDR3 bases are TGCAGTGCATGGACTAGCGGGAGGTCAGATACG. Amino acid sequence: CSAWTSGRSDT. The CDR3 in its entirety is CSAWTSGRSDTQYF.

The table lists this clone with many counts. Read coverage stops 3 residues before the CDR3 terminus; the germline J gene supplies the remainder. The chain uses TRBV5-4 and TRBJ1-2; D might be TRBD1 (5 bases). Per the germline V gene, CDR1 is SGHNT and CDR2 is YYREEE (reference sequence). Deletions cut 0 bases from V and 3 bases from J, with 9 bases between. The CDR3 sequence is 14 residues long. Partial CDR3 DNA: TGTGCCAGCAGCTTGGAGGGGTTCGACTATGGC. Residues: CASSLEGFDYG. The entire CDR3 sequence reads CASSLEGFDYGYTF.

A remark on this clone: A far more abundant clone sits one base away, making this likely a read error. With the read ending 3 residues before the CDR3 end, the germline J gene is used to fill in that end. This chain connects TRBV7-3 to TRBJ2-3; TRBD2 matches at 8 bases. Per the germline V gene, CDR1 is SGHTA and CDR2 is FQGTGA. This CDR3 has 16 amino acids. This CDR3 is CASSLGRGAGEETQYF. Incomplete CDR3 DNA: TGTGCCAGCAGCTTGGGGAGGGGAGCGGGGGAAGAGACG.

Turning to this clone: The read comes to an end 3 residues before the CDR3 does, leaving the germline J gene to fill in the end. This chain links TRBV7-8 with TRBJ2-2, with 13 bases that match TRBD2. This CDR3 region has 16 residues. Germline V gene sequence: CDR1 SGHVS, CDR2 FQNEAQ. V lost 5 bases to trimming and J lost 3 bases; unmatched junction nucleotides: 3. Partial CDR3 DNA: TGTGCCAGCAGCCCTACTAGCGGGGGGGACACCGGGGAG. Protein product: CASSPTSGGDTGE. The CDR3 as a whole reads CASSPTSGGDTGELFF. The full variable domain, with the rest looked up from reference TRBV7-8 and TRBJ2-2, is GAGVSQSPRYKVAKRGQDVALRCDPISGHVSLFWYQQALGQGPEFLTYFQNEAQLDKSGLPSDRFFAERPEGSVSTLKIQRTQQEDSAVYLCASSPTSGGDTGELFFGEGSRLTVL.

In its sample, this clone was seen many times. The read terminates 3 residues ahead of where the CDR3 ends, so the germline J gene completes it. V usage is TRBV30 and J usage is TRBJ1-5; 7 positions agree with TRBD1. V was clipped by 1 base and J by 7 bases; unmatched bases: 4. CDR1 GTSNPN and CDR2 SVGIG come from the germline V gene (reference sequence). The CDR3 sequence is 13 residues long. The covered CDR3 bases are TGTGCCTGGAGTGAAGGGGGCGAACAGCCC. It codes for CAWSEGGEQP. The entire CDR3 reads CAWSEGGEQPQHF.

There are many counts of this clone. The read halts 3 residues ahead of the CDR3 end, with the missing end drawn from the germline J gene. The chain couples TRBV28 to TRBJ2-2, with 13 nucleotides matching TRBD2. Looked up from germline, CDR1 is MDHEN and CDR2 is SYDVKM. The length of the CDR3 is 17 residues. Losses at the gene ends were 5 bases for V and 6 bases for J; bases not matched to a gene: 9. This CDR3 reads CASSPEAGLAGPGELFF. CDR3 bases read: TGTGCCAGCAGTCCCGAGGCGGGACTAGCGGGACCCGGGGAG.

There are many counts of this clone. The CDR3 end falls 3 residues outside the read, so it is completed with the germline J gene. The V call is TRBV11-2, the J call TRBJ2-1; D call uncertain. Trimming removed 0 bases from V and 9 bases from J, with 12 bases in between. This CDR3 has 14 amino acids. The V gene's germline CDR1 is SGHAT and CDR2 FQNNGV. The CDR3 loop reads CASSLDFASSEQFF. The covered CDR3 bases are TGTGCCAGCAGCTTAGATTTCGCGAGTAGTGAG. The variable domain in full, with the rest retrieved from reference TRBV11-2 and TRBJ2-1, is EAGVAQSPRYKIIEKRQSVAFWCNPISGHATLYWYQQILGQGPKLLIQFQNNGVVDDSQLPKDRFSAERLKGVDSTLKIQPAKLEDSAVYLCASSLDFASSEQFFGPGTRLTVL.